This T cell receptor (beta chain) originates from a study of cytomegalovirus exposure and HLA in healthy donors. Broader study findings: Common viral pathogens were later found to be apparently linked to several of the most significant clusters.

The V segment lost 3 bases and the J segment 2 bases; nucleotides outside the gene matches: 1. In germline, CDR1 is SGDLS, CDR2 YYNGEE. This CDR3 has 14 amino acids. It was with 60 Vbeta and 13 Jbeta primers that the PCR ran. Per the original methods: Roughly 10 million shared chains were among around 80 million unique TCR beta chains counted in a later analysis. TCRdb keeps only in-frame clones here, not all; method: immunoSEQ multiplex PCR. V and J calls and clone size are those listed in that table; D and trimming were worked out from the DNA. The sample yields about 190,000 clones, 70% to 75% seen once. Remarks on this clone: Its target is unknown.

V and J are TRBV9 and TRBJ1-2, with TRBD1 matching over 10 bases. The sample consisted of PBMCs. This clonotype was obtained from a man aged 25 to 45 in good health and CMV-seropositive. CDR3 coding DNA: TGTGCCAGCAGCGGGGGACAGGGGAACTATGGCTACACCTTC. Translated, it gives CASSGGQGNYGYTF. Drawing the rest from reference TRBV9 and TRBJ1-2, the complete variable domain is DSGVTQTPKHLITATGQRVTLRCSPRSGDLSVYWYQQSLDQGLQFLIQYYNGEERAKGNILERFSAQQFPDLHSELNLSSLELGDSALYFCASSGGQGNYGYTFGSGTRLTVV.